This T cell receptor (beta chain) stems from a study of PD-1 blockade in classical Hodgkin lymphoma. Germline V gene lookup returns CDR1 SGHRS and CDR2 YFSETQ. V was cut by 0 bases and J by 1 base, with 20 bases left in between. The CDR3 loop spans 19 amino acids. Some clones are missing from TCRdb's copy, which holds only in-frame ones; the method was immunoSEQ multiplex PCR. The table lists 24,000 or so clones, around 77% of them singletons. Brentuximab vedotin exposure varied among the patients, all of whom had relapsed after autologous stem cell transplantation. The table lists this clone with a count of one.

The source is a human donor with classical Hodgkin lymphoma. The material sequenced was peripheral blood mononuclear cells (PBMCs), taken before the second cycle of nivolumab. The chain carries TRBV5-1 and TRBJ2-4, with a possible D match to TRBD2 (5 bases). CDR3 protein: CASSLESVERETAKNIQYF. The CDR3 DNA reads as TGCGCCAGCAGCTTGGAAAGCGTGGAACGGGAAACGGCCAAAAACATTCAGTACTTC.